This TCR beta chain was identified during a study of T cell repertoires in cytomegalovirus infection. Study summary: HLA-B-restricted CMV epitopes that are well studied, plus recently identified HLA-C-restricted ones, were used by the study.

TCRdb recomputed calls from the reads with MiXCR, one row per CDR3 protein. The table lists 340,000 or so distinct CDR3 sequences, 20% to 30% of them singletons. V was clipped by 4 bases and J by 4 bases, with 10 bases between them. Germline V lookup: CDR1 SQVTM, CDR2 ANQGSEA. CDR3 length equals 12 residues. Points on this clonotype: Antigen specificity is unknown.

The chain has TRBV29-1 and TRBJ1-1; D uncertain. Here the sequenced sample was cultured PBMCs, taken from culture after CMV antigen stimulation. This clonotype originated in a human donor in good health (CMV status not recorded). Some clones in this sample may be carry-over from other donors' samples. The chain's CDR3 is CSVGGGSTEAFF. The CDR3, as DNA: TGCAGCGTTGGGGGTGGTAGCACTGAAGCTTTCTTT.